This is a list of T cell receptor beta chains from one sample in a study of PD-1 blockade in classical Hodgkin lymphoma. The method was immunoSEQ multiplex PCR; TCRdb's version includes in-frame clones alone and lacks a portion of them. Seen here are about 8,500 clones, approximately 83% observed once, and the top ten hold 9.5% to 13%. Sequenced material: CD4+ T cells from blood, taken at baseline. Source of these receptors: a human donor with classical Hodgkin lymphoma. Each CDR3 is given with its conserved first and last residue. D genes are given only for firm matches.

TRBD1,TRBV7-9,TRBJ2-1,CASSLTGGGGEQFF
TRBD1,TRBV5-1,TRBJ1-1,CASSRGPQGVATEAFF
TRBD2,TRBV19,TRBJ2-1,CASRVAGGGSEQFF
TRBD1,TRBV6-5,TRBJ1-5,CASSYSRGLNQPQHF
.,TRBV5-8,TRBJ2-3,CASSFDVADTQYF
.,TRBV28,TRBJ2-1,CASSLQPLGYNEQFF
TRBD1,TRBV28,TRBJ1-4,CASSSDRGSEKLFF
TRBD2,TRBV4-1,TRBJ2-7,CASSQAAGTRIYEQYF
TRBD1,TRBV28,TRBJ1-2,CASQHGRGRIYGYTF
.,TRBV6-1,TRBJ2-7,CASSRGGGPYEQYF
TRBD1,TRBV15,TRBJ2-5,CATSRVGGKETQYF
.,TRBV29-1,TRBJ1-2,CSGGANYGYTF
.,TRBV7-9,TRBJ2-3,CASSDRASTGTDTQYF
TRBD1,TRBV6-4,TRBJ1-6,CASSATGGISPLHF
.,TRBV5-1,TRBJ2-7,CASSPTYEQYF
TRBD2,TRBV7-9,TRBJ2-1,CASSLGASGRVTYNEQFF
.,TRBV6-5,TRBJ1-1,CASSYSSPVNTEAFF
TRBD1,TRBV28,TRBJ1-1,CASSPRTGGSTEAFF
TRBD2,TRBV9,TRBJ2-1,CASSELGLVNNEQFF
.,TRBV5-1,TRBJ1-1,CASSLAGGNTEAFF
TRBD1,TRBV27,TRBJ2-3,CASRRQGSFTDTQYF
.,TRBV4-1,TRBJ2-5,CASSQAGQRSQETQYF
.,TRBV7-9,TRBJ1-2,CASSPSGGVSDYGYTF
.,TRBV4-2,TRBJ1-2,CASSQGVIVGGIGYTF
TRBD1,TRBV7-2,TRBJ1-1,CASSSRQGTNTEAFF
.,TRBV7-8,TRBJ1-5,CASSLGRSNQPQHF
.,TRBV6-6,TRBJ1-2,CASSQDSSGGNYGYTF
.,TRBV11-2,TRBJ2-5,CASSRGMETQYF
.,TRBV30,TRBJ2-5,CAWSVRRGISDETQYF
.,TRBV30,TRBJ1-4,CAWSVGEKLFF
TRBD1,TRBV6-5,TRBJ2-7,CASSQAGGLGEQYF
.,TRBV10-3,TRBJ1-4,CAIMNPGSEKLFF
TRBD1,TRBV5-1,TRBJ2-7,CASSSGQVSYEQYF
TRBD1,TRBV16,TRBJ2-1,CASSQHTGTATTNEQFF
TRBD1,TRBV10-3,TRBJ1-2,CAISTVGRDRGSTGSSYGYTF
TRBD2,TRBV6-1,.,CASSESGRVYEQYF
.,TRBV10-3,TRBJ1-4,CAISEDGEKLFF
TRBD1,TRBV29-1,TRBJ2-7,CSVDSGTGVPYEQYF
.,TRBV7-2,TRBJ2-1,CASSLRRPLHNEQFF
.,TRBV6-1,TRBJ1-1,CASSELTGRNTEAFF
TRBD1,TRBV19,TRBJ1-1,CASSIVDRVGTEAFF
.,TRBV18,TRBJ1-1,CASSPLPPGTTEAFF
.,TRBV27,TRBJ2-1,CASARTPYNEQFF
TRBD2,TRBV5-1,TRBJ2-7,CASSLARLAGGLVAYEQYF
.,TRBV30,TRBJ2-3,CAWSIAASGDTQYF
.,TRBV6-5,TRBJ1-3,CASSRSGITGNTIYF
.,TRBV15,TRBJ1-5,CATSSEGRQPQHF
TRBD1,TRBV6-1,TRBJ2-7,CASSVTGVAEQYF
.,TRBV29-1,TRBJ2-7,CSVARAHEQYF
.,TRBV10-2,TRBJ1-2,CASSESGRGNGYTF
TRBD1,TRBV29-1,TRBJ1-4,CSVGRTGGEKLFF
TRBD2,TRBV5-1,TRBJ2-7,CASSLDTSGSSEQYF
TRBD1,TRBV7-6,TRBJ2-7,CASSLAAGGSYEQYF
TRBD2,TRBV5-4,.,CASSPGTSGRSYEQYF
TRBD2,TRBV19,TRBJ2-7,CASSIALAGVYEQYF
.,TRBV28,TRBJ2-7,CASSRPGLGRPYEQYF
.,TRBV6-1,TRBJ2-5,CASSGAPPETQYF
.,TRBV27,TRBJ2-7,CASSFRGSYEQYF
.,TRBV30,TRBJ1-4,CAWSAGSNEKLFF